The 3 T cell receptor beta chains in this list originate from one sample, sequenced in a study of identical twins. One entry per CDR3 protein results from TCRdb running MiXCR on the 5' RACE reads. Counted here are fewer than 800,000 distinct CDR3 sequences, 7.1% occurring once; the ten biggest clones make up around 1.6%. These same records also appear under a second study, on yellow fever vaccine responses in identical twins.

Sequencing used PBMCs. All receptors derive from a woman in her late teens or twenties in good health.

The genes are TRBV4-1 and TRBJ2-7, with 10 positions matching TRBD1. Trimming removed 3 bases from V and 0 bases from J; junction bases left unmatched: 5. Germline V gene data show CDR1 as MGHRA and CDR2 as YSYEKL. The CDR3 covers 16 residues. The CDR3 coding sequence is TGCGCCAGCAGCCACGGACAGGGGGTCGGCTCCTACGAGCAGTACTTC. Protein: CASSHGQGVGSYEQYF.

The V call is TRBV5-1, the J call TRBJ1-5, with D hard to call. Germline values: CDR1 SGHRS, CDR2 YFSETQ. With 2 bases removed from V and 3 bases from J, the gap between germline ends came to 21 bases. This CDR3 has 18 residues. CDR3 residues: CASSFPPHDWPNNQPQHF. The CDR3 DNA reads TGCGCCAGCAGCTTTCCCCCTCACGACTGGCCGAACAATCAGCCCCAGCATTTT.

This clonotype has at least ten counts. This chain uses TRBV5-1 with TRBJ2-7, with 9 bases that match TRBD1. V shed 7 bases and J 5 bases; nucleotides not matched to a gene: 16. CDR1 and CDR2 (germline): SGHRS, YFSETQ. The CDR3 covers 16 residues. CDR3 amino acids: CASRGPGTGSTHEQYF. Written as DNA, the CDR3 is TGCGCCAGCCGGGGCCCCGGGACAGGGAGTACCCACGAGCAGTACTTC. The full variable domain, its missing parts supplied by reference TRBV5-1 and TRBJ2-7, is KAGVTQTPRYLIKTRGQQVTLSCSPISGHRSVSWYQQTPGQGLQFLFEYFSETQRNKGNFPGRFSGRQFSNSRSEMNVSTLELGDSALYLCASRGPGTGSTHEQYFGPGTRLTVT.